Listed below are T cell receptor beta chains from one sample, sequenced in a study of blood T cells in healthy people across ages. MiXCR was run by TCRdb on the 5' RACE reads, yielding one entry per CDR3 protein. The sample has 1.8 million or so distinct CDR3 sequences; approximately 40% are singletons. Sequencing was carried out using blood. The receptors stem from a human donor in good health. Each CDR3 is given with its conserved first and last residue. The order of the fields is V gene, J gene, D gene, clone size, CDR3 protein, CDR3 DNA. A D gene is named only where the DNA matches it firmly. The size entry is marked missing in some rows and otherwise reads once, few, many or a size class.

V gene: TRBV20-1; J gene: TRBJ1-1; D gene: TRBD1; clone size: .; CDR3 protein: CSASWAGGLGTEAFF; CDR3 DNA: TGCAGTGCTAGTTGGGCAGGGGGACTAGGCACTGAAGCTTTCTTT
V gene: TRBV27; J gene: TRBJ2-3; D gene: .; clone size: .; CDR3 protein: CASSDPSKIGTDTQYF; CDR3 DNA: TGTGCCAGCAGTGACCCTAGCAAGATAGGTACAGATACGCAGTATTTT
V gene: TRBV12-3/TRBV12-4; J gene: TRBJ2-1; D gene: TRBD1; clone size: few; CDR3 protein: CASSLGGYGDSDNEQFF; CDR3 DNA: TGTGCCAGCAGTTTAGGGGGGTATGGGGACAGTGACAATGAGCAGTTCTTC
V gene: TRBV20-1; J gene: TRBJ2-5; D gene: .; clone size: few; CDR3 protein: CSARVKEETQYF; CDR3 DNA: TGCAGTGCTAGGGTTAAAGAAGAGACCCAGTACTTC
V gene: TRBV5-1; J gene: TRBJ2-5; D gene: .; clone size: few; CDR3 protein: CASSLRGNFQETQYF; CDR3 DNA: TGCGCCAGCAGCTTGAGGGGGAACTTCCAAGAGACCCAGTACTTC
V gene: TRBV7-2; J gene: TRBJ1-1; D gene: .; clone size: .; CDR3 protein: CASSFGSRGDTEAFF; CDR3 DNA: TGTGCCAGCAGCTTCGGCTCCAGGGGTGACACTGAAGCTTTCTTT
V gene: TRBV2; J gene: TRBJ2-3; D gene: .; clone size: few; CDR3 protein: CASSELRGDTQYF; CDR3 DNA: TGTGCCAGCAGTGAACTCCGTGGGGATACGCAGTATTTT
V gene: TRBV20-1; J gene: TRBJ1-2; D gene: .; clone size: .; CDR3 protein: CSARDLRGFGYGYTF; CDR3 DNA: TGCAGTGCTAGAGATCTTCGGGGATTTGGCTATGGCTACACCTTC
V gene: TRBV29-1; J gene: TRBJ2-1; D gene: .; clone size: few; CDR3 protein: CSVEVSRQQFF; CDR3 DNA: TGCAGCGTTGAAGTGTCTAGGCAGCAGTTCTTC
V gene: TRBV29-1; J gene: TRBJ2-3; D gene: .; clone size: .; CDR3 protein: CSVGLEFTDTQYF; CDR3 DNA: TGCAGCGTTGGACTAGAGTTCACAGATACGCAGTATTTT
V gene: TRBV5-5; J gene: TRBJ2-3; D gene: .; clone size: .; CDR3 protein: CASSLAQTPSTDTQYF; CDR3 DNA: TGTGCCAGCAGCTTGGCCCAGACACCTAGCACAGATACGCAGTATTTT
V gene: TRBV29-1; J gene: TRBJ1-1; D gene: .; clone size: .; CDR3 protein: CSVEGTDVEAFF; CDR3 DNA: TGCAGCGTTGAAGGTACAGACGTAGAAGCTTTCTTT
V gene: TRBV7-8; J gene: TRBJ2-1; D gene: TRBD2; clone size: .; CDR3 protein: CASSPTTSGGDYNEQFF; CDR3 DNA: TGTGCCAGCAGCCCGACTACTAGCGGGGGTGATTACAATGAGCAGTTCTTC
V gene: TRBV24-1; J gene: TRBJ1-2; D gene: TRBD1; clone size: .; CDR3 protein: CATSDYPGGGGYTF; CDR3 DNA: TGTGCCACCAGTGATTACCCAGGGGGCGGCGGCTACACCTTC
V gene: TRBV15; J gene: TRBJ2-3; D gene: .; clone size: .; CDR3 protein: CATSRDRLNTDTQYF; CDR3 DNA: TGTGCCACCAGCAGGGACCGGCTTAACACAGATACGCAGTATTTT
V gene: TRBV5-1; J gene: TRBJ2-7; D gene: TRBD2; clone size: once; CDR3 protein: CASSLNGGAVNEQYF; CDR3 DNA: TGCGCCAGCAGCTTGAACGGGGGGGCCGTGAACGAGCAGTACTTC
V gene: TRBV6-5; J gene: TRBJ2-6; D gene: .; clone size: .; CDR3 protein: CASSYSVRTMFFGANVLTF; CDR3 DNA: TGTGCCAGCAGTTACAGCGTGCGGACTATGTTCTTTGGGGCCAACGTCCTGACTTTC
V gene: TRBV29-1; J gene: TRBJ2-7; D gene: .; clone size: few; CDR3 protein: CSVVAGNNEQYF; CDR3 DNA: TGCAGCGTTGTGGCTGGGAACAACGAGCAGTACTTC
V gene: TRBV6-5; J gene: TRBJ2-3; D gene: .; clone size: few; CDR3 protein: CASSYPTASTSTDTQYF; CDR3 DNA: TGTGCCAGCAGTTACCCAACAGCAAGCACTAGCACAGATACGCAGTATTTT
V gene: TRBV20-1; J gene: TRBJ1-5; D gene: .; clone size: .; CDR3 protein: CSAACGGNQPQHF; CDR3 DNA: TGCAGTGCTGCTTGCGGGGGTAATCAGCCCCAGCATTTT
V gene: TRBV12-5; J gene: TRBJ2-2; D gene: TRBD2; clone size: .; CDR3 protein: CASGFDAGTSGGELFF; CDR3 DNA: TGTGCTAGTGGTTTTGATGCCGGGACTAGCGGCGGGGAGCTGTTTTTT
V gene: TRBV12-3/TRBV12-4; J gene: TRBJ2-4; D gene: .; clone size: .; CDR3 protein: CASSPPLADFQGKNIQYF; CDR3 DNA: TGTGCCAGCAGTCCACCCCTTGCGGACTTCCAGGGGAAAAACATTCAGTACTTC
V gene: TRBV7-2; J gene: TRBJ1-5; D gene: .; clone size: .; CDR3 protein: CASTQGAGSNQPQHF; CDR3 DNA: TGTGCCAGCACCCAGGGAGCGGGGAGCAATCAGCCCCAGCATTTT